One and the same sample provided the 13 T cell receptor beta chains below, sequenced in a study of tissue T cells after allogeneic stem cell transplantation. The assay was immunoSEQ multiplex PCR, and TCRdb's table has in-frame clones only and misses some. The sample consists of 10,000 or so clones, around two fifths of them appearing once. Stated time point: mouse harvest day 7 after allogeneic transplant. Tail vein injection delivered 10^7 T-cell-depleted bone marrow cells and 10^6 splenic CD5+ T cells. Sequencing was performed on skin. These TCRs come from a female BALB/c mouse given C57BL/6 T cells with graft-versus-host disease after an allogeneic hematopoietic cell transplant.

This clone came up a few times. Mouse gene names apply. The read terminates 1 residue ahead of where the CDR3 ends, so the germline J gene completes it. The chain links TRBV26 to TRBJ2-7; D is perhaps TRBD1 (5 bases). The CDR3 is 12 residues long. V shed 4 bases and J shed 4 bases, with 8 bases lying between them. Germline CDR1 reads KGHPV; CDR2 reads FQNQEV (reference sequence). The CDR3 is CASSRQIYEQYF. CDR3 DNA (partial): TGTGCCAGCAGTCGACAGATATATGAACAGTAC. Full variable domain (outside the CDR3, taken from reference TRBV26 and TRBJ2-7): NSKVIQTPRYLVKGQGQKAKMRCIPEKGHPVVFWYQQNKNNEFKFLINFQNQEVLQQIDMTEKRFSAECPSNSPCSLEIQSSEAGDSALYLCASSRQIYEQYFGPGTRLTVL.

By share, this clone counts as medium-sized. Gene names denote mouse genes. The CDR3 extends 1 residue past the end of the read, so its final part is completed from the germline J gene. This sequence joins TRBV13-1 and TRBJ2-4; D is unresolved. This CDR3 has 13 residues. V lost 2 bases and J lost 4, with 8 bases in between. Germline CDR1 NSHNY, CDR2 SYGAGN. Partial CDR3 DNA: TGTGCCAGCAGTGACGATGCAGAAAACACCTTGTAC. It codes for CASSDDAENTLY. The full CDR3 protein is CASSDDAENTLYF.

About this clone: Genes and germline come from the mouse. The missing CDR3 end, 1 residue past where the read stops, is filled in from the germline J gene. The rearrangement links TRBV16 to TRBJ1-1; D gene uncertain. Germline CDR1 SGHSA, CDR2 FRNQAP. The length of the CDR3 is 10 residues. The CDR3 here is CAPPNTEVFF. The CDR3 bases that were read are TGTGCGCCCCCAAACACAGAAGTCTTC.

This clone was seen a handful of times. Mouse names are used for the genes. From the germline J gene comes the end of the CDR3, since the read stops 1 residue before it. The chain recombines TRBV26 with TRBJ1-1, with D uncertain. The CDR3 is 11 residues long. Trimming took off 2 bases at V and 3 bases at J, with 1 base between the two ends. CDR1 KGHPV and CDR2 FQNQEV come from the germline V gene (reference sequence). CDR3 bases read: TGTGCCAGCAGTCTGGACACAGAAGTCTTC. Its translation: CASSLDTEVF. The whole CDR3 reads CASSLDTEVFF.

This clone is categorized as medium-sized (0.01 to 0.1%). Gene names are the mouse ones. The CDR3 goes on 1 residue after the read ends, and that part is filled in from the germline J gene. V and J are TRBV14 and TRBJ2-2; either TRBD1 or TRBD2 may fit D (5 bases each). V was clipped by 0 bases and J by 3 bases, with 6 bases between them. The germline CDR1 and CDR2 sequences are SGHDT and FRDEAV. CDR3 size: 14 residues. The CDR3 sequence is CASSFWDDTGQLYF. The DNA read from the CDR3 is TGTGCCAGCAGTTTCTGGGACGACACCGGGCAGCTCTAC.

A remark on this clone: The listed genes are named as in mouse. The missing CDR3 end, 1 residue past where the read stops, is filled in from the germline J gene. The rearrangement uses TRBV3 and TRBJ1-4; TRBD1 aligns across 11 bases. Trimming at V came to 5 bases and at J to 5 bases, leaving 4 bases not matched to a gene. Germline assignment: CDR1 SNHLY and CDR2 FYNGKV (reference sequence). This CDR3 comprises 15 residues. The CDR3 spells CASSMGQGGNERLFF. The CDR3 DNA, read in part, is TGTGCCAGCAGCATGGGACAGGGGGGGAACGAAAGATTATTT.

In this sample, this clone turned up a few times. These gene names are mouse names. The read falls 1 residue short of the CDR3 end, and the missing part is taken from the germline J gene. This rearrangement joins TRBV26 to TRBJ1-6; 9 positions agree with TRBD1. TRBJ1-6 is identified as an open reading frame with a role that is uncertain. Germline V lookup: CDR1 KGHPV, CDR2 FQNQEV (reference sequence). Trimming took 5 bases from V and 11 from J; bases not matched to a gene: 4. The CDR3 has 13 amino acids. The CDR3 reads CASSTGGAAPLYF. The sequenced CDR3 bases are TGTGCCAGCAGTACAGGGGGCGCGGCGCCCCTCTAC.

As for this clone: Here the gene names and germline are mouse. The read halts 1 residue ahead of the CDR3 end, with the missing end drawn from the germline J gene. J is TRBJ1-1 and V is TRBV15; D gene ambiguous. The CDR3 extends over 13 amino acids. The germline CDR1 and CDR2 sequences are SGHND and FRSKSL. V was pared by 6 bases and J by 1 base, with 9 bases between. CDR3 DNA (partial): TGTGCCAGCAGCGAGGGAGGGAACACAGAAGTCTTC. Protein sequence: CASSEGGNTEVF. The whole CDR3 sequence is CASSEGGNTEVFF.

This clone was seen only a few times. The germline and genes are mouse ones. The read finishes 1 residue shy of the CDR3 end, and the germline J gene is used to complete it. This chain joins TRBV13-3 and TRBJ2-7, with D uncertain. The germline V gene has CDR1 NNHDY and CDR2 SYVADS. The CDR3 loop spans 14 amino acids. The ends were cut back, 2 bases at V and 0 bases at J, with 9 bases in the middle. The CDR3 DNA, read in part, is TGTGCCAGCAGTGAAAGGGTTAGCTCCTATGAACAGTAC. The encoded protein is CASSERVSSYEQY. The entire CDR3 protein is CASSERVSSYEQYF.

Of note for this clone: These gene names are mouse names. The observed sequence ends 1 residue before the CDR3 terminus, with the missing tail filled in from the germline J gene. V usage is TRBV26 and J usage is TRBJ2-4; possibly TRBD1 for D (6 bases). The CDR3 length is 12 residues. V was pared by 5 bases and J by 4 bases, with 7 bases between. The germline CDR1 and CDR2 sequences are KGHPV and FQNQEV (reference sequence). CDR3 bases read: TGTGCCAGCAGTTACAGGGAAAACACCTTGTAC. Amino acid sequence: CASSYRENTLY. The entire CDR3 protein is CASSYRENTLYF. Combining the CDR3 with reference TRBV26 and TRBJ2-4 gives the whole variable domain NSKVIQTPRYLVKGQGQKAKMRCIPEKGHPVVFWYQQNKNNEFKFLINFQNQEVLQQIDMTEKRFSAECPSNSPCSLEIQSSEAGDSALYLCASSYRENTLYFGAGTRLSVL.

About this clone itself: Genes and germline come from the mouse. The read ends 1 residue shy of where the CDR3 ends; the end is completed using the germline J gene. The rearrangement links TRBV13-2 to TRBJ1-2; the D gene is possibly TRBD1 (6 bases). The CDR3 is made up of 14 amino acids. Germline values: CDR1 NNHNN, CDR2 SYGAGS (reference sequence). V lost 0 bases, J lost 2 bases, and 8 bases lay in between. CDR3 DNA (partial): TGTGCCAGCGGTGATGCGAGGGGGAACTCCGACTACACC. Amino acids: CASGDARGNSDYT. The full CDR3 sequence reads CASGDARGNSDYTF.

Points on this clone: Genes here carry mouse names. Incomplete CDR3 DNA: TGTGCCAGCAGTCAGAGGACAGCAAACACAGAAGTCTTC. Amino acids: CASSQRTANTEVF. The CDR3, in full, reads CASSQRTANTEVFF. The rearrangement joins TRBV26 to TRBJ1-1, with D possibly being TRBD1 (6 bases). The read terminates 1 residue before the CDR3 end, so the remaining end is supplied by the germline J gene. V was clipped by 4 bases and J by 0 bases, with 9 bases between them. Germline V gene data show CDR1 as KGHPV and CDR2 as FQNQEV (reference sequence). The CDR3 runs to 14 residues.

Note on this clone: Mouse gene names apply. From the germline J gene comes the end of the CDR3, since the read stops 1 residue before it. The chain couples TRBV3 to TRBJ1-1; unclear D gene. The germline V and J ends were trimmed by 1 base and 8 bases, with 2 bases remaining between them. The germline V gene encodes CDR1 SNHLY and CDR2 FYNGKV (reference sequence). The CDR3 has 10 residues. The sequenced part of the CDR3 DNA is TGTGCCAGCAGCTTAGGGGAAGTCTTC. Encoded protein: CASSLGEVF. The whole CDR3 protein reads CASSLGEVFF.